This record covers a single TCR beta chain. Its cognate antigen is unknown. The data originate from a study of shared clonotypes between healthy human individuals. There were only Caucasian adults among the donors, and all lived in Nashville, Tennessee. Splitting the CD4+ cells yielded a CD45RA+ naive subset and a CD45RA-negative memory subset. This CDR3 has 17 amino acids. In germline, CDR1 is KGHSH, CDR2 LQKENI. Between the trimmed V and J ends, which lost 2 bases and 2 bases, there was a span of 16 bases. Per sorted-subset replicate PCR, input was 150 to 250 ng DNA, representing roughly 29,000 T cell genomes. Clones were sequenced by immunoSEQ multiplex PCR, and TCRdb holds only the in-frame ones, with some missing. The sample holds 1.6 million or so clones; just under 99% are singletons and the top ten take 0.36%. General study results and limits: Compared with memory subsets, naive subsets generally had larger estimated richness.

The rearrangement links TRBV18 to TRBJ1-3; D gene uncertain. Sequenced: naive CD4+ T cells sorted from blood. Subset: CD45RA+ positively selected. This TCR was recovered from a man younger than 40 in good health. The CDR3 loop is CASSPVAPQAAGNTIYF. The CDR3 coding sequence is TGTGCCAGCTCACCAGTAGCTCCGCAAGCCGCTGGAAACACCATATATTTT.